This T cell receptor beta chain was observed in a study of vaccination and CD4 T cells after COVID-19 (dated by TCRdb to between 2021 and 2023). Regarding the study in general: Every convalescent patient had a positive nasal swab PCR test for SARS-CoV-2, with mild disease in about nine patients and severe disease in one. Post-COVID blood samples were collected from convalescent patients a median of approximately 100 days after diagnosis, with a range of about 30 to 161 days. The convalescent cohort included six males and four females, with two Hispanic individuals, seven Caucasians, two Asians and one multiracial person. For stimulating the cultures, overlapping spike peptide pools were used, derived from SARS-CoV-2 as well as from the common cold coronaviruses HCoV-NL63, HCoV-OC43 and HCoV-229E. Each participant got two doses of either the Pfizer-BioNTech BNT162b2 vaccine (n=8) or the Moderna mRNA-1273 vaccine (n=2). The time from the second vaccine dose to post-vaccine blood sampling had a median of roughly 70 days and ranged from about 13 to 250 days. In ten to eleven COVID-19 convalescent patients and a few infection-naive healthy vaccine recipients, researchers compared the spike-specific CD4+ TCR repertoire from before mRNA vaccination with the repertoire from after. In control cultures, a CEFX viral epitope pool was used as positive control, an HIV-1 Nef peptide pool was used as negative control, or no peptide was added.

At the junction V is shortened by 2 bases and J by 6 bases; bases outside the gene matches: 8. The CDR3 extends over 15 residues, inclusive of both ends. Of all the DNA, just the CDR3 is kept, 45 bases in frame from base 1. According to the germline V gene, CDR1 reads SNHLY and CDR2 reads FYNNEI. For this clonotype: Its antigen is unknown. No conserved phenylalanine or tryptophan is present at the end of the CDR3, so a read error is the likely explanation.

The study at large found these results: Among the post-vaccine SARS-CoV-2-reactive clones in convalescent patients, a median around 90% showed up only after vaccination, which suggests vaccine-specific priming. Of the vaccine-specific clones in convalescent patients, 304 of 307, or nearly all, reacted only to SARS-CoV-2 spike and did not cross-react with common cold coronaviruses. The median number of SARS-CoV-2-reactive clonotypes rose from 20 to 25 after infection to a few dozen after vaccination, but the change was not significant. The study included relatively few convalescent patients and did not analyze early timepoints after natural infection.

The meaning of the sample's treatment or condition label: approximately nine-day PBMC culture with coronavirus spike peptide pools or control peptides (ViraFEST assay). The ViraFEST assay was used in the study, in which antigen-specific T cells were expanded with peptide pools and expanded clonotypes were subsequently identified by TCR sequencing. The convalescent patients' positive SARS-CoV-2 PCR tests were from March to December 2020, which was before the Alpha, Beta and Delta variants emerged in the United States. Approximately 1.8 million PBMCs per well were cultured in IMDM with approximately 5% human AB serum and approximately 10 IU/ml IL-2, plus 10 ug/ml peptide pools. Half of the culture medium was replaced with fresh IL-2-containing medium on days 3 and 7. After 9 to 10 days of culture, CD4+ T cells were isolated by negative selection using the EasySep CD4+ T cell isolation kit. Ficoll-Paque Plus gradient centrifugation was used to isolate PBMCs from whole blood, and the isolated PBMCs were then either used fresh or cryopreserved at -140C. In general, triplicate wells were set up for every culture condition.

Preparation of the library involved PCR. DNA from cultured CD4+ T cells underwent TCR sequencing with the Oncomine TCR Beta short-read assay at the Johns Hopkins FTIC core. Genomic DNA was extracted from the cultured CD4+ T cells with the QIAamp micro DNA kit. Oncomine TCR Beta libraries from cultured CD4+ T cells were pooled using unique dual indexes and sequenced on an Illumina iSeq 100. Per the original workflow: Non-productive sequences were removed, and CDR3s not starting with C, not ending with F or W, or shorter than 7 amino acids were discarded. Antigen-specific clonotypes were identified with the MANAFEST web application by comparing peptide-stimulated wells with reference and other culture wells. Positive clones required FDR below 0.05, an odds ratio above 5, and productive frequency above 0.1% in at least two of three replicate wells. A clonotype counted as cross-reactive if it showed significant expansion both in the SARS-CoV-2 spike wells and in at least one common cold coronavirus spike condition. Using R version 3.6.1, CDR3 homology was evaluated through Levenshtein distances (stringdist) along with unrooted phylogenetic trees (ape). TCRdb cleaned the public reads at Q25 with fastp, built clones with MiXCR and kept in-frame beta chains. Entries are consolidated by CDR3 protein sequence, retaining the most common genes and DNA. TCRdb's processing, not the authors' own work, is the source of the V and J calls. The sample table contains around 26,000 distinct CDR3 sequences; only one count was recorded for about 41% of them. The ten biggest clones cover 11% of the sample.

The rearrangement combines TRBV2 with TRBJ1-1, with TRBD1 matching 8 junction bases. Source material: CD4+ T cells from blood, cultured in vitro. The receptor was isolated from a human donor who had recovered from COVID-19. The nucleotides are TGTGCCAGCAGTGAACGACAGGGGTTTTTCGCTGAAGCTTTCTTA. The resulting protein is CASSERQGFFAEAFL.